This T cell receptor (beta chain) was captured in a study of blood T cell repertoires in COVID-19. Study details: Samples of COVID-19 (acute and convalescent) were obtained from the United States, Italy and Spain.

Enrollees, roughly 18 to 89 years old, lived in about two dozen US areas. Cohort placement rested on clinical history that participants reported themselves. The authors' processing: From reference gene primer amplification, estimates of nucleated cell counts were derived. The table came from immunoSEQ multiplex PCR; TCRdb's copy has only in-frame clones and leaves some out. The V and J calls and clone size were taken over from that table, and D and trimming were inferred from the DNA. The table records roughly 200,000 clones, 89% of them present only once. Sequencing input: PBMCs or T cells enriched from blood (not recorded which). The TCR sequence derives from a woman between 40 and 50 years old with acute COVID-19.

CDR3 DNA sequence: TGCAGCGTTGAAGGTCCCGGACAGGGGGCGGCCTACGAGCAGTACTTC. Residues: CSVEGPGQGAAYEQYF. The chain links TRBV29-1 to TRBJ2-7, with 11 bases identical to TRBD1. Germline V CDR1 and CDR2: SQVTM, ANQGSEA. V lost 1 base and J lost 2; bases outside the gene matches: 7. CDR3 size: 16 residues.